A selection of T cell receptor beta chains follows, all from one sample in a study of OX40 agonist ivuxolimab in advanced cancers. The protocol was immunoSEQ multiplex PCR, while the TCRdb copy is restricted to in-frame clones and leaves out a portion. The table lists 56,000 or so clones, approximately 82% of them singletons. This specimen consisted of CD4+ or CD8+ T cells sorted from blood, obtained in a trial of the OX40 agonist ivuxolimab. The origin of the receptors is an adult with an advanced solid tumor such as melanoma, head and neck, liver or kidney cancer. Both conserved end residues are part of each CDR3. A D gene is named only where the DNA matches it firmly. The size field is filled for only some rows; it gives once, few, many or a size class.

d_call: -
clone_size: -
v_call: TRBV5-1
j_call: TRBJ2-2
cdr3_aa: CASSLAANTGELFF
cdr3_nt: TGCGCCAGCAGCTTAGCGGCGAACACCGGGGAGCTGTTTTTT

d_call: TRBD1
clone_size: -
v_call: TRBV29-1
j_call: TRBJ1-2
cdr3_aa: CSGWGQGGHGYTF
cdr3_nt: TGCAGCGGCTGGGGACAGGGGGGGCATGGCTACACCTTC

d_call: -
clone_size: -
v_call: TRBV19
j_call: TRBJ2-7
cdr3_aa: CASSPSGQGGYEQYF
cdr3_nt: TGTGCCAGTAGCCCCTCGGGGCAGGGAGGTTACGAGCAGTACTTC

d_call: TRBD1
clone_size: few
v_call: TRBV19
j_call: TRBJ2-7
cdr3_aa: CASSIWDSAYEQYF
cdr3_nt: TGTGCCAGTAGTATCTGGGACAGCGCCTACGAGCAGTACTTC

d_call: -
clone_size: once
v_call: TRBV29-1
j_call: TRBJ2-7
cdr3_aa: CSVEEGGPYEQYF
cdr3_nt: TGCAGCGTTGAAGAGGGCGGACCCTACGAGCAGTACTTC

d_call: TRBD2
clone_size: -
v_call: TRBV30
j_call: TRBJ2-2
cdr3_aa: CAWRASGRLTGELFF
cdr3_nt: TGTGCCTGGAGGGCAAGCGGGAGATTAACCGGGGAGCTGTTTTTT

d_call: TRBD2
clone_size: -
v_call: TRBV28
j_call: TRBJ2-7
cdr3_aa: CASRASGSSYEQYF
cdr3_nt: TGTGCCAGCAGGGCTAGCGGGAGCTCCTACGAGCAGTACTTC

d_call: TRBD2
clone_size: -
v_call: TRBV5-5
j_call: TRBJ2-7
cdr3_aa: CASSLKIAGGYEQYF
cdr3_nt: TGTGCCAGCAGCTTAAAAATCGCGGGGGGGTACGAGCAGTACTTC

d_call: -
clone_size: -
v_call: TRBV27
j_call: TRBJ1-5
cdr3_aa: CASSLERDQPQHF
cdr3_nt: TGTGCCAGCAGTTTAGAAAGGGATCAGCCCCAGCATTTT

d_call: -
clone_size: -
v_call: TRBV6-5
j_call: TRBJ1-6
cdr3_aa: CASSYSGGQESPLHF
cdr3_nt: TGTGCCAGCAGTTACTCTGGGGGTCAAGAGTCACCCCTCCACTTT

d_call: TRBD2
clone_size: -
v_call: TRBV11-2
j_call: TRBJ2-7
cdr3_aa: CASSLAGGSSYEQYF
cdr3_nt: TGTGCCAGCAGTCTAGCGGGGGGGAGCTCCTACGAGCAGTACTTC

d_call: TRBD1
clone_size: -
v_call: TRBV9
j_call: TRBJ1-3
cdr3_aa: CASSVQDRGSGNTIYF
cdr3_nt: TGTGCCAGCAGCGTACAGGACAGGGGCTCTGGAAACACCATATATTTT

d_call: -
clone_size: -
v_call: TRBV5-4
j_call: TRBJ2-3
cdr3_aa: CASSLGSTDTQYF
cdr3_nt: TGTGCCAGCAGCTTGGGCAGCACAGATACGCAGTATTTT

d_call: -
clone_size: -
v_call: TRBV7-3
j_call: TRBJ2-3
cdr3_aa: CASRPAAASTDTQYF
cdr3_nt: TGTGCCAGCAGGCCAGCGGCGGCAAGCACAGATACGCAGTATTTT

d_call: -
clone_size: -
v_call: TRBV10-3
j_call: TRBJ1-6
cdr3_aa: CAISDILGTTPLHF
cdr3_nt: TGTGCCATCAGTGACATCTTGGGGACAACACCCCTCCACTTT

d_call: -
clone_size: -
v_call: TRBV10-3
j_call: TRBJ2-1
cdr3_aa: CAISQGKGGYNEQFF
cdr3_nt: TGTGCCATCAGTCAGGGGAAAGGTGGATACAATGAGCAGTTCTTC

d_call: -
clone_size: -
v_call: TRBV4-1
j_call: TRBJ2-6
cdr3_aa: CASSQANMGFGANVLTF
cdr3_nt: TGCGCCAGCAGCCAAGCCAACATGGGATTTGGGGCCAACGTCCTGACTTTC

d_call: -
clone_size: once
v_call: TRBV6-6
j_call: TRBJ2-1
cdr3_aa: CATWAVEQFF
cdr3_nt: TGTGCCACCTGGGCTGTTGAGCAGTTCTTC

d_call: -
clone_size: -
v_call: TRBV13
j_call: TRBJ2-7
cdr3_aa: CASSTGEAYEQYF
cdr3_nt: TGTGCCAGCAGTACCGGAGAAGCCTACGAGCAGTACTTC

d_call: -
clone_size: -
v_call: TRBV30
j_call: TRBJ1-6
cdr3_aa: CAWSWLGTVNNSPLHF
cdr3_nt: TGTGCCTGGAGTTGGCTGGGGACGGTCAATAATTCACCCCTCCACTTT

d_call: -
clone_size: -
v_call: TRBV11-2
j_call: TRBJ2-3
cdr3_aa: CASSLHRVIDTQYF
cdr3_nt: TGTGCCAGCAGCTTACACAGGGTAATAGATACGCAGTATTTT

d_call: -
clone_size: -
v_call: TRBV9
j_call: TRBJ2-2
cdr3_aa: CASSSGVPRDTGELFF
cdr3_nt: TGTGCCAGCAGCTCGGGGGTTCCGCGAGACACCGGGGAGCTGTTTTTT

d_call: TRBD1
clone_size: -
v_call: TRBV27
j_call: TRBJ1-1
cdr3_aa: CASSLSQGATGGSGAFF
cdr3_nt: TGTGCCAGCAGTTTATCCCAGGGGGCAACAGGCGGCAGTGGAGCTTTCTTT

d_call: -
clone_size: -
v_call: TRBV2
j_call: TRBJ2-7
cdr3_aa: CASSVPWRGGNLGVYEQYF
cdr3_nt: TGTGCCAGCAGTGTCCCCTGGAGGGGCGGGAATCTCGGGGTATACGAGCAGTACTTC

d_call: -
clone_size: -
v_call: TRBV12-5
j_call: TRBJ1-1
cdr3_aa: CASGLSGGPTEAFF
cdr3_nt: TGTGCTAGTGGTTTATCCGGGGGGCCCACTGAAGCTTTCTTT

d_call: TRBD1
clone_size: -
v_call: TRBV19
j_call: TRBJ1-5
cdr3_aa: CASSPNTGDNQPQHF
cdr3_nt: TGTGCCAGTAGTCCAAACACAGGGGACAATCAGCCCCAGCATTTT

d_call: -
clone_size: -
v_call: TRBV7-9
j_call: TRBJ1-2
cdr3_aa: CASSLVGSNYGYTF
cdr3_nt: TGTGCCAGCAGCCTGGTGGGGTCTAACTATGGCTACACCTTC

d_call: -
clone_size: -
v_call: TRBV7-8
j_call: TRBJ2-5
cdr3_aa: CASSLAPGSQGTQYF
cdr3_nt: TGTGCCAGCAGCTTAGCACCGGGGAGCCAAGGGACCCAGTACTTC

d_call: TRBD1
clone_size: -
v_call: TRBV5-4
j_call: TRBJ2-7
cdr3_aa: CASSPRDSSYEQYF
cdr3_nt: TGTGCCAGCAGCCCCCGGGACAGCTCCTACGAGCAGTACTTC

d_call: TRBD1
clone_size: -
v_call: TRBV9
j_call: TRBJ1-2
cdr3_aa: CASGDREGITGGYTF
cdr3_nt: TGTGCCAGCGGTGACAGGGAAGGGATTACGGGTGGCTACACCTTC

d_call: TRBD2
clone_size: -
v_call: TRBV15
j_call: TRBJ2-3
cdr3_aa: CATSRLAGAKDTQYF
cdr3_nt: TGTGCCACCAGCAGACTAGCGGGAGCTAAAGATACGCAGTATTTT

d_call: -
clone_size: -
v_call: TRBV5-6
j_call: TRBJ1-2
cdr3_aa: CASSLGQVGLHYGYTF
cdr3_nt: TGTGCCAGCAGCTTGGGACAGGTGGGCCTTCACTATGGCTACACCTTC

d_call: -
clone_size: -
v_call: TRBV9
j_call: TRBJ2-6
cdr3_aa: CASSSTNIPGANVLTF
cdr3_nt: TGTGCCAGCAGCTCAACGAATATCCCTGGGGCCAACGTCCTGACTTTC

d_call: -
clone_size: -
v_call: TRBV6-5
j_call: TRBJ2-5
cdr3_aa: CASSYEGTQYF
cdr3_nt: TGTGCCAGCAGTTACGAGGGGACCCAGTACTTC

d_call: -
clone_size: -
v_call: TRBV5-4
j_call: TRBJ1-2
cdr3_aa: CASSLTANYGYTF
cdr3_nt: TGTGCCAGCAGCTTGACAGCTAACTATGGCTACACCTTC

d_call: TRBD1
clone_size: -
v_call: TRBV18
j_call: TRBJ2-1
cdr3_aa: CASSVLQGAAYNEQFF
cdr3_nt: TGTGCCAGCTCAGTATTACAGGGGGCCGCCTACAATGAGCAGTTCTTC

d_call: -
clone_size: -
v_call: TRBV5-5
j_call: TRBJ1-1
cdr3_aa: CASSLVGRSTEAFF
cdr3_nt: TGTGCCAGCAGCTTGGTGGGTAGGAGCACTGAAGCTTTCTTT

d_call: TRBD2
clone_size: -
v_call: TRBV5-1
j_call: TRBJ2-1
cdr3_aa: CASSLAVSGRFTYNEQFF
cdr3_nt: TGCGCCAGCAGCTTGGCCGTTAGCGGGAGGTTTACCTACAATGAGCAGTTCTTC

d_call: -
clone_size: -
v_call: TRBV4-1
j_call: TRBJ2-3
cdr3_aa: CASSQERHASTDTQYF
cdr3_nt: TGCGCCAGCAGCCAAGAGAGGCACGCAAGCACAGATACGCAGTATTTT

d_call: -
clone_size: -
v_call: TRBV15
j_call: TRBJ2-6
cdr3_aa: CATPFPGQKASGANVLTF
cdr3_nt: TGTGCCACCCCTTTCCCCGGACAAAAGGCATCTGGGGCCAACGTCCTGACTTTC

d_call: -
clone_size: -
v_call: TRBV7-8
j_call: TRBJ2-7
cdr3_aa: CASSFGQTAYEQYF
cdr3_nt: TGTGCCAGCAGCTTCGGACAGACAGCCTACGAGCAGTACTTC

d_call: TRBD2
clone_size: -
v_call: TRBV6-5
j_call: TRBJ2-1
cdr3_aa: CASSYAGTIAYNEQFF
cdr3_nt: TGTGCCAGCAGTTACGCCGGGACTATAGCCTACAATGAGCAGTTCTTC

d_call: -
clone_size: -
v_call: TRBV20-1
j_call: TRBJ2-7
cdr3_aa: CSARRDEQYF
cdr3_nt: TGCAGTGCTAGACGCGACGAGCAGTACTTC

d_call: TRBD2
clone_size: -
v_call: TRBV28
j_call: TRBJ2-7
cdr3_aa: CASIRGGRVYEQYF
cdr3_nt: TGTGCCAGCATCCGGGGGGGTAGGGTATACGAGCAGTACTTC

d_call: -
clone_size: -
v_call: TRBV2
j_call: TRBJ2-3
cdr3_aa: CASTADTDTQYF
cdr3_nt: TGTGCCAGCACGGCGGACACAGATACGCAGTATTTT

d_call: TRBD2
clone_size: -
v_call: TRBV7-8
j_call: TRBJ2-1
cdr3_aa: CASSPGGGRAYEQFF
cdr3_nt: TGTGCCAGCAGCCCTGGGGGCGGGAGGGCGTATGAGCAGTTCTTC

d_call: -
clone_size: -
v_call: TRBV27
j_call: TRBJ2-3
cdr3_aa: CASSFQGTDTQYF
cdr3_nt: TGTGCCAGCAGTTTCCAGGGAACAGATACGCAGTATTTT

d_call: -
clone_size: -
v_call: TRBV4-1
j_call: TRBJ1-2
cdr3_aa: CASSQEAGFNYGYTF
cdr3_nt: TGCGCCAGCAGCCAAGAAGCAGGGTTTAACTATGGCTACACCTTC

d_call: -
clone_size: -
v_call: TRBV27
j_call: TRBJ1-1
cdr3_aa: CASSWGTSNTEAFF
cdr3_nt: TGTGCCAGCAGTTGGGGGACATCGAACACTGAAGCTTTCTTT

d_call: -
clone_size: -
v_call: TRBV4-1
j_call: TRBJ2-4
cdr3_aa: CASSQDKGYRDIKNIQYF
cdr3_nt: TGCGCCAGCAGCCAAGATAAGGGATACCGGGACATAAAAAACATTCAGTACTTC

d_call: -
clone_size: -
v_call: TRBV28
j_call: TRBJ2-1
cdr3_aa: CASSLSPPLGEQFF
cdr3_nt: TGTGCCAGCAGTTTGTCTCCTCCCCTTGGTGAGCAGTTCTTC

d_call: TRBD1
clone_size: -
v_call: TRBV28
j_call: TRBJ1-4
cdr3_aa: CASSSGARGNEKLFF
cdr3_nt: TGTGCCAGCAGTTCCGGGGCCAGGGGGAATGAAAAACTGTTTTTT

d_call: -
clone_size: -
v_call: TRBV6-1
j_call: TRBJ2-7
cdr3_aa: CATQGTLLYEQYF
cdr3_nt: TGTGCCACACAGGGGACTCTCCTGTACGAGCAGTACTTC

d_call: TRBD1
clone_size: -
v_call: TRBV2
j_call: TRBJ2-1
cdr3_aa: CASSPRQGLSYNEQFF
cdr3_nt: TGTGCCAGCAGTCCCCGACAGGGTCTTTCCTACAATGAGCAGTTCTTC

d_call: -
clone_size: once
v_call: TRBV30
j_call: TRBJ1-1
cdr3_aa: CAWKAPQEIGPEAFF
cdr3_nt: TGTGCCTGGAAAGCTCCGCAGGAAATAGGCCCTGAAGCTTTCTTT

d_call: -
clone_size: -
v_call: TRBV6-5
j_call: TRBJ1-5
cdr3_aa: CASSYSGGGGQPQHF
cdr3_nt: TGTGCCAGCAGTTACTCGGGGGGAGGGGGTCAGCCCCAGCATTTT

d_call: TRBD1
clone_size: few
v_call: TRBV18
j_call: TRBJ1-1
cdr3_aa: CASSPYRGDTEAFF
cdr3_nt: TGTGCCAGCTCACCTTACAGGGGGGACACTGAAGCTTTCTTT

d_call: -
clone_size: -
v_call: TRBV18
j_call: TRBJ2-7
cdr3_aa: CASSPRQGSYEQYF
cdr3_nt: TGTGCCAGCTCACCACGCCAGGGATCCTACGAGCAGTACTTC